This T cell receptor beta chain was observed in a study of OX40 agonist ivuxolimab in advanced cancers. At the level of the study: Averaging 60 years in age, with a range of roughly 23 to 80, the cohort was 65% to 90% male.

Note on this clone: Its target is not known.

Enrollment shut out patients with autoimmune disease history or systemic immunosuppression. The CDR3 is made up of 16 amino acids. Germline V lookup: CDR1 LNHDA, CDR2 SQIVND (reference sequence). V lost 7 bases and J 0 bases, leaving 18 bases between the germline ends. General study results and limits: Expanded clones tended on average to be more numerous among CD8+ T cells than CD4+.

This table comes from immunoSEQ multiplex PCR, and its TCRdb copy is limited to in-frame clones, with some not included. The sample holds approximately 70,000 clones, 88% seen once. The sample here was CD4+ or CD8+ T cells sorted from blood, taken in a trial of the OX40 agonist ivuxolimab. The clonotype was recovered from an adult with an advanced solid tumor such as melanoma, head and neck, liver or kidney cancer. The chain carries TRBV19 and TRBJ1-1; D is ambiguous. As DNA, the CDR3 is TGTGCCAGTAAGGTGACACCCGACCCGATGAACACTGAAGCTTTCTTT. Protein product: CASKVTPDPMNTEAFF.